A selection of T cell receptor beta chains follows, all from one sample in a study of vaccination effects on CD4 cells after COVID-19. These receptors are not linked to any known antigen. Profiling relied on immunoSEQ multiplex PCR, and the TCRdb table lists in-frame clones only, not all of them. In the table there are tens of thousands of clones, 65% to 75% of which are singletons. The sequencing here drew on CD4+ T cells from PBMCs cultured without peptide, taken before COVID-19 vaccination. The receptors originated from a human donor who received a COVID-19 vaccine. CDR3s include the opening cysteine and the closing phenylalanine or tryptophan. The D gene is left open where the match is weak. Clone size is shown for a subset of rows, as once, few, many or a class of expanded clone.

14	NA	TRBJ1-5	TRBV27	TRBD1	CASSVGQGNQPQHF	TGTGCCAGCAGTGTCGGACAGGGGAATCAGCCCCAGCATTTT
15	NA	TRBJ2-5	TRBV4-1	TRBD1	CASSLTGGLRETQYF	TGCGCCAGCAGCCTCACAGGGGGTCTGAGGGAGACCCAGTACTTC
16	NA	TRBJ1-3	TRBV3-1/TRBV3-2	TRBD1	CASSQGGEQGRNTIYF	TGTGCCAGCAGCCAAGGTGGGGAACAGGGGAGAAACACCATATATTTT
13	few	TRBJ1-5	TRBV7-8	NA	CASSLAVGQPQHF	TGTGCCAGCAGCTTAGCGGTCGGACAGCCCCAGCATTTT
12	NA	TRBJ2-5	TRBV6-2/TRBV6-3	NA	CASSPFGETQYF	TGTGCCAGCAGTCCCTTCGGGGAGACCCAGTACTTC
14	once	TRBJ2-7	TRBV6-5	TRBD2	CASSRLAGTYEQYF	TGTGCCAGCAGTCGGCTAGCGGGTACATACGAGCAGTACTTC
18	NA	TRBJ2-7	TRBV30	TRBD2	CAWSAGLAVLAQRYEQYF	TGTGCCTGGAGTGCGGGACTAGCGGTACTGGCACAAAGGTACGAGCAGTACTTC
16	NA	TRBJ2-1	TRBV19	TRBD2	CASRHRGDRNYNEQFF	TGTGCCAGTAGGCACCGGGGGGATCGAAACTACAATGAGCAGTTCTTC
13	NA	TRBJ1-3	TRBV18	NA	CATQEGPGNTIYF	TGTGCCACCCAAGAGGGCCCTGGAAACACCATATATTTT
17	NA	TRBJ2-3	TRBV15	TRBD2	CATSRDQAGSWSDTQYF	TGTGCCACCAGCAGAGATCAAGCGGGGAGTTGGAGTGATACGCAGTATTTT
15	NA	TRBJ2-4	TRBV10-3	NA	CAIRQEGVAKNIQYF	TGTGCCATCAGGCAAGAAGGCGTAGCCAAAAACATTCAGTACTTC
13	NA	TRBJ1-2	TRBV6-6	NA	CASSSGLNYGYTF	TGTGCCAGCAGTTCGGGGTTGAACTATGGCTACACCTTC
12	few	TRBJ1-2	TRBV28	NA	CASSFGGHGYTF	TGTGCCAGCAGTTTCGGGGGACATGGCTACACCTTC
17	NA	TRBJ2-5	TRBV4-2	NA	CASSQDASRTVQETQYF	TGTGCCAGCAGCCAAGATGCTAGCCGGACTGTCCAAGAGACCCAGTACTTC
17	NA	TRBJ1-1	TRBV19	TRBD1	CASISGAGGRGSTEAFF	TGTGCCAGTATTAGTGGTGCAGGGGGCAGGGGGTCGACTGAAGCTTTCTTT
14	NA	TRBJ1-2	TRBV14	TRBD1	CASSLRTGSYGYTF	TGTGCCAGCAGCCTCCGGACAGGGAGCTATGGCTACACCTTC